Shown below are 13 T cell receptor beta chains from a single sample sequenced in a study of shared clonotypes between healthy human individuals. Assay used: immunoSEQ multiplex PCR; TCRdb lists only in-frame clones, some missing. The sample carries about 490,000 clones, over 60% recorded once. The sample comprised PBMCs. The origin of the receptors is a woman in her thirties or forties in good health. Some clones in this sample may be carry-over from other donors' samples.

The J gene is TRBJ2-1, the V gene TRBV4-2, with 7 positions matching TRBD2. The CDR3 contains 16 residues. Losses at the gene ends were 4 bases for V and 3 bases for J; bases not matched to a gene: 9. From germline, CDR1 is LGHNA and CDR2 YNFKEQ. The CDR3 protein is CASSLSGTNLYNEQFF. Here the CDR3 DNA reads TGTGCCAGCAGCCTCTCCGGGACTAACCTCTACAATGAGCAGTTCTTC.

V usage is TRBV18 and J usage is TRBJ2-7; TRBD1 is a possible D gene (5 bases). Trimming removed 6 bases at V and 3 bases at J, with 15 bases between. CDR1 KGHSH and CDR2 LQKENI come from the germline V gene. CDR3 size: 14 residues. Here the CDR3 reads CASSLSGPYYEQYF. CDR3 in DNA: TGTGCCAGCTCGCTCTCAGGGCCCTACTACGAGCAGTACTTC.

This chain joins TRBV7-7 and TRBJ2-5, with TRBD1 matching 7 bases. The germline V gene encodes CDR1 SSHAT and CDR2 FNYEAQ (reference sequence). The CDR3 length is 13 residues. V shed 5 bases and J 5 bases; nucleotides not matched to a gene: 5. The CDR3 protein is CASSRDRDETQYF. CDR3 nucleotides: TGTGCCAGCAGCCGTGACAGGGACGAGACCCAGTACTTC.

The CDR3 loop is CASSLRVSGNTIYF. DNA for the CDR3: TGTGCCAGCAGCTTGCGCGTCTCTGGAAACACCATATATTTT. The V and J genes are TRBV7-8 and TRBJ1-3; D ambiguous. Between the trimmed V and J ends, which lost 3 bases and 0 bases, there was a span of 6 bases. The CDR3 extends over 14 amino acids. CDR1 and CDR2 from the germline V gene are SGHVS and FQNEAQ.

This clone was observed a single time. V is TRBV11-2 and J is TRBJ2-1, with 10 positions matching TRBD1. The CDR3 covers 17 residues. V was pared by 2 bases and J by 6 bases, with 10 bases of the junction left unmatched. Germline V CDR1 and CDR2: SGHAT, FQNNGV. This chain's CDR3 is CASSLPGQGRMGNEQFF. For the CDR3, the DNA is TGTGCCAGCAGCTTACCGGGACAGGGGCGGATGGGCAATGAGCAGTTCTTC.

The J gene is TRBJ2-5, the V gene TRBV2, with D possibly matching TRBD2 (5 bases). The CDR3 sequence is 14 residues long. Germline values: CDR1 SNHLY, CDR2 FYNNEI. Trimming shortened V by 7 bases and J by 0 bases, and 12 bases separated the two germline ends. CDR3 coding DNA: TGTGCCAGCAAGGCAGAGCGGCACCAAGAGACCCAGTACTTC. This sequence encodes CASKAERHQETQYF.

In its sample, this clone was seen a few times. The V call is TRBV19, the J call TRBJ1-1; D is unresolved. The germline V gene has CDR1 LNHDA and CDR2 SQIVND (reference sequence). The CDR3 is made up of 12 amino acids. Trimming pared 3 bases from V and 1 base from J, leaving 3 bases between. The DNA for the CDR3 is TGTGCCAGTAGTATGTGGAACACTGAAGCTTTCTTT. Amino acid sequence: CASSMWNTEAFF.

This clone has a single count. The V gene is TRBV2, the J gene TRBJ2-3; the D is unclear. CDR1 and CDR2 (germline): SNHLY, FYNNEI. The CDR3 covers 12 residues. V dropped 7 bases and J dropped 4 bases, with 9 bases sitting between them. CDR3 sequence: CASNAVPDTQYF. CDR3 DNA sequence: TGTGCCAGCAATGCGGTGCCAGATACGCAGTATTTT. Variable domain in full (rest from reference TRBV2 and TRBJ2-3): EPEVTQTPSHQVTQMGQEVILRCVPISNHLYFYWYRQILGQKVEFLVSFYNNEISEKSEIFDDQFSVERPDGSNFTLKIRSTKLEDSAMYFCASNAVPDTQYFGPGTRLTVL.

The genes are TRBV5-1 and TRBJ2-1; 9 nucleotides line up with TRBD2. Germline V gene lookup returns CDR1 SGHRS and CDR2 YFSETQ. With 4 bases clipped from V and 2 bases from J, the junction kept 7 bases outside the gene matches. The length of the CDR3 is 16 residues. The CDR3 protein is CASSGQAGGAYNEQFF. The DNA of the CDR3 is TGCGCCAGCAGCGGACAAGCGGGAGGTGCCTACAATGAGCAGTTCTTC.

The rearrangement uses TRBV6-5 and TRBJ2-5; D perhaps matches TRBD2 (6 bases). The length of the CDR3 is 13 residues. Deletions cut 5 bases from V and 11 bases from J, with 18 bases between. CDR1 MNHEY and CDR2 SVGAGI come from the germline V gene. The CDR3 region is CASSPSTRGEQYF. The CDR3, as DNA: TGTGCCAGCAGTCCCTCGACTAGAGGTGAGCAGTACTTC.

The gene calls are TRBV7-9 and TRBJ1-3; D gene uncertain. The germline V gene encodes CDR1 SEHNR and CDR2 FQNEAQ (reference sequence). CDR3 size: 11 residues. V shed 5 bases and J shed 7 bases, with 6 bases lying between them. The CDR3 region has the DNA TGTGCCAGCAGCAACCAGAACACCATATATTTT. This sequence encodes CASSNQNTIYF.

The CDR3 is CASSSDRSSTDTQYF. The CDR3 region has the DNA TGTGCCAGCAGCTCGGACAGATCTAGCACAGATACGCAGTATTTT. This chain links TRBV7-8 with TRBJ2-3; maybe TRBD1 (6 bases). From germline, CDR1 is SGHVS and CDR2 FQNEAQ. The length of the CDR3 is 15 residues. V shed 4 bases and J shed 0 bases, with 11 bases lying between them.

Details on this clone: A read error is the likely source, as a far larger clone sits one nucleotide away. Other DNA sequences in this specimen translate into the identical CDR3. V is TRBV6-4 and J is TRBJ2-3; D is possibly TRBD2 (5 bases). Germline V lookup: CDR1 MRHNA, CDR2 SNTAGT. The CDR3 runs to 15 residues. CDR3 in amino acids: CASSDGLASTDTQYF. CDR3 in DNA: TGTGCCAGCAGTGACGGGCTAGCCAGCACAGACACGCAGTATTTT.